This note documents a single T cell receptor beta chain sequence. Its antigen is currently unknown. These data come from a study of blood T cells in healthy people across ages. CDR1 and CDR2 (germline): SGHDT, YYEEEE. The CDR3 is 14 amino acids. Overall study findings and caveats: It was the long-lived donors that had more naive CD4+ cells and higher diversity than aged donors.

PCR was performed a second time for roughly 7 to 12 cycles using a sample-barcoded 5' primer and a J-beta primer mix. MiXCR was run by TCRdb on the 5' RACE reads, yielding one entry per CDR3 protein. The data show 850,000 to 1,300,000 distinct CDR3 sequences, over 35% seen once. V and J are TRBV5-6 and TRBJ2-7; D unresolved. The DNA end favors TRBJ2-5, so the J call may be wrong. The sample taken for sequencing was blood. The source of this sequence is a woman aged 60-70 years in good health. The CDR3 spells CASSLAGRFKTQYF. CDR3 bases: TGTGCCAGCAGCTTGGCCGGGCGGTTTAAGACCCAGTACTTC.